These 25 T cell receptor beta chains share one sample of origin, sequenced in a study of T cell repertoires in cytomegalovirus infection. MiXCR, run by TCRdb on the reads, gives a single entry per CDR3 protein. Among nearly 650,000 distinct CDR3 sequences listed, around 24% were seen once. Sequenced: CD8+ T cells from PBMCs. These receptors were obtained from a human donor in good health (CMV status not recorded). Some clones in this sample may be carry-over from other donors' samples.

The V and J genes are TRBV12-3 or TRBV12-4 and TRBJ2-1, with 14 bases matching TRBD2. The CDR3 consists of 18 residues. V shed 7 bases and J 0 bases; nucleotides not matched to a gene: 8. CDR3 sequence: CASTSGLAGASSYNEQFF. In DNA form, the CDR3 reads TGTGCCAGCACCTCGGGACTAGCGGGGGCGAGCTCCTACAATGAGCAGTTCTTC.

This clonotype has at least ten counts. An end of the junction differs from the germline gene, which may be a read error. The chain couples TRBV7-7 to TRBJ2-3, with 13 bases fitting TRBD2. CDR1 is SSHAT, CDR2 FNYEAQ, per germline (reference sequence). This CDR3 contains 19 residues. CDR3 sequence reads: CASSLRTSGGTTSTDTQYF. CDR3 coding DNA: TGTGCTAGCAGCCTTAGGACTAGCGGGGGAACCACTAGCACAGATACGCAGTATTTT.

V usage is TRBV7-2 and J usage is TRBJ2-3; either TRBD1 or TRBD2 may fit D (6 bases each). CDR3 length equals 14 residues. Germline CDR1 SGHTA, CDR2 FQGNSA. V dropped 1 base and J dropped 6 bases, with 11 bases sitting between them. The DNA of the CDR3 is TGTGCCAGCAGCTTAGAGGGGGGATCCGATACGCAGTATTTT. Amino acids: CASSLEGGSDTQYF.

The chain carries TRBV27 and TRBJ2-1; 10 nucleotides line up with TRBD2. After removal of 0 bases from V and 8 bases from J, the junction contained 10 bases not matched to a gene. The CDR3 spans 17 residues. Germline CDR1 is MNHEY and CDR2 is SMNVEV (reference sequence). The CDR3 spells CASSLSSGGLLGDEQFF. The DNA of the CDR3 is TGTGCCAGCAGTTTATCTAGCGGGGGGCTCCTTGGGGATGAGCAGTTCTTC.

This clonotype was seen only a few times. J is TRBJ1-5 and V is TRBV29-1, with 9 bases aligning to TRBD1. The CDR3 loop spans 15 amino acids. Looked up from germline, CDR1 is SQVTM and CDR2 is ANQGSEA. Trimming cost V 2 bases and J 7 bases; bases outside gene matches: 9. CDR3 DNA: TGCAGCGTTGAATTCACGGGACAGGGAGGACAGCCCCAGCATTTT. Its protein product is CSVEFTGQGGQPQHF.

The chain is built from TRBV6-5 and TRBJ1-4; D unresolved. The CDR3 is 14 residues long. CDR1 and CDR2 from the germline V gene are MNHEY and SVGAGI. The V and J ends lost 9 bases and 0 bases respectively, with 11 bases between them. The CDR3 sequence: CASRVRTTNEKLFF. Here the CDR3 DNA reads TGTGCCAGTAGGGTCCGCACAACTAATGAAAAACTGTTTTTT.

This clonotype was counted between two and nine times. This rearrangement joins TRBV7-9 to TRBJ1-2; D possibly corresponds to TRBD1 (5 bases). From germline, CDR1 is SEHNR and CDR2 FQNEAQ (reference sequence). V lost 11 bases and J 6 bases, leaving 19 bases between the germline ends. The CDR3 length is 13 residues. Written as DNA, the CDR3 is TGTGCCCCCAGACCGACAGTGCCAGATGGCTACACCTTC. Translating it yields CAPRPTVPDGYTF.

This clonotype has ten or more counts. The chain carries TRBV7-6 and TRBJ2-3, with 10 positions matching TRBD2. CDR3 length equals 17 residues. The trim removed 3 bases at V and 4 bases at J, leaving 10 bases unmatched. Germline V CDR1 and CDR2: SGHVS, FNYEAQ. In DNA, the CDR3 is TGTGCCAGCAGCTTGGAGGGAGCGGGGGGGCCCCCAGATACGCAGTATTTT. Encoded protein: CASSLEGAGGPPDTQYF. Full variable domain (outside the CDR3, taken from reference TRBV7-6 and TRBJ2-3): GAGVSQSPRYKVTKRGQDVALRCDPISGHVSLYWYRQALGQGPEFLTYFNYEAQQDKSGLPNDRFSAERPEGSISTLTIQRTEQRDSAMYRCASSLEGAGGPPDTQYFGPGTRLTVL.

The table lists this clonotype with a few counts. This chain uses TRBV7-8 with TRBJ2-3; D is undetermined. Germline CDR1 SGHVS, CDR2 FQNEAQ. Trimming took 3 bases from V and 4 from J, leaving 8 bases between them. This CDR3 is 13 amino acids long. CDR3 sequence reads: CASSFLKADTQYF. The CDR3 region has the DNA TGTGCCAGCAGCTTCTTAAAGGCAGATACGCAGTATTTT. Looking up the rest from reference TRBV7-8 and TRBJ2-3 gives the full variable domain: GAGVSQSPRYKVAKRGQDVALRCDPISGHVSLFWYQQALGQGPEFLTYFQNEAQLDKSGLPSDRFFAERPEGSVSTLKIQRTQQEDSAVYLCASSFLKADTQYFGPGTRLTVL.

The chain carries TRBV14 and TRBJ1-4; D might be TRBD1 (6 bases). V lost 4 bases, J lost 0 bases, and 9 bases lay in between. The germline CDR1 and CDR2 sequences are SGHDN and FVKESK. This CDR3 has 15 residues. The chain's CDR3 is CASSPGVATNEKLFF. The CDR3 coding sequence is TGTGCCAGCAGCCCAGGGGTGGCAACTAATGAAAAACTGTTTTTT.

This clonotype showed up just a few times. The V and J genes are TRBV19 and TRBJ2-7; D is perhaps TRBD2 (6 bases). V was shortened by 3 bases and J by 4 bases, with 16 bases between the two germline ends. The germline V gene has CDR1 LNHDA and CDR2 SQIVND (reference sequence). This CDR3 spans 15 amino acids. The CDR3 sequence: CASSMSLSAGYEQYV. DNA for the CDR3: TGTGCCAGTAGTATGTCCCTCTCTGCGGGATACGAGCAGTACGTC.

As to this clonotype: Since a much larger clone is just one base distant, this may be a read error. The rearrangement joins TRBV7-3 to TRBJ2-6, with D unclear. Trimming removed 5 bases from V and 6 bases from J, with 20 bases in between. CDR1 and CDR2 (germline): SGHTA, FQGTGA. CDR3 length: 17 residues. CDR3 region: CASSPGPSSGVANVLTF. The CDR3 coding sequence is TGTGCCAGCAGCCCCGGACCGAGCTCTGGGGTGGCCAACGTCCTGACTTTC.

This chain joins TRBV20-1 and TRBJ1-3; D is unresolved. Germline V gene sequence: CDR1 DFQATT, CDR2 SNEGSKA (reference sequence). CDR3 size: 11 residues. CDR3 in amino acids: CSLPFGNTIYF. The CDR3 DNA reads as TGCAGCCTCCCCTTTGGAAACACCATATATTTT.

The V call is TRBV5-6, the J call TRBJ1-6; D is uncertain. Germline-derived CDR1 and CDR2 are SGHDT and YYEEEE. This CDR3 region has 14 residues. V dropped 0 bases and J dropped 8 bases, with 9 bases sitting between them. The CDR3 DNA sequence: TGTGCCAGCAGCTTGGCCTTTGAGGATTCACCCCTCCACTTT. This translates into CASSLAFEDSPLHF.

This clonotype turned up a few times. This chain links TRBV6-2 or TRBV6-3 with TRBJ2-7; D unresolved. This CDR3 has 15 residues. V was cut by 8 bases and J by 2 bases, with 19 bases left in between. Germline assignment: CDR1 MNHEY and CDR2 SVGEGT. CDR3 coding DNA: TGTGCCAGCGGAGTACCGGGCCATGACCCCTACGAGCAGTACGTC. The encoded protein is CASGVPGHDPYEQYV.

Concerning this clonotype: A read error may explain this, as a much larger clone is one base away. The chain has TRBV7-4 and TRBJ1-1; D may be TRBD1 (6 bases). The V gene lost 5 bases and the J gene lost 6 bases, with 13 bases spanning the gap. CDR1 and CDR2 from the germline V gene are SGHVT and SQSDAQ. CDR3 size: 13 residues. The CDR3 region has the DNA TGTGCCAGCAGCCATGGGGGCAGCGCTGAAGCTTTCTTT. Amino acid sequence: CASSHGGSAEAFF.

This chain uses TRBV9 with TRBJ2-1; 7 bases agree with TRBD2. This CDR3 has 17 amino acids. The V gene's germline CDR1 is SGDLS and CDR2 YYNGEE. Trimming removed 4 bases from V and 2 bases from J; junction bases left unmatched: 12. CDR3 residues: CASSPRVIGGTYNEQFF. The CDR3 DNA reads TGTGCCAGCAGCCCCCGGGTTATCGGGGGGACCTACAATGAGCAGTTCTTC. Full variable domain (outside the CDR3, taken from reference TRBV9 and TRBJ2-1): DSGVTQTPKHLITATGQRVTLRCSPRSGDLSVYWYQQSLDQGLQFLIQYYNGEERAKGNILERFSAQQFPDLHSELNLSSLELGDSALYFCASSPRVIGGTYNEQFFGPGTRLTVL.

The chain couples TRBV12-3 or TRBV12-4 to TRBJ1-5; TRBD1 aligns across 8 bases. This CDR3 spans 15 amino acids. Trimming cost V 3 bases and J 3 bases; bases outside gene matches: 4. The CDR3 sequence: CASSLDRDTNQPQHF. The CDR3 DNA sequence: TGTGCCAGCAGTTTGGACAGGGATACCAATCAGCCCCAGCATTTT.

This CDR3 reads CASSLGGDRETQYF. As DNA, the CDR3 is TGTGCCAGCAGCTTAGGCGGGGACCGGGAGACCCAGTACTTC. The rearrangement uses TRBV7-9 and TRBJ2-5; a possible D gene is TRBD2 (6 bases). Germline CDR1 and CDR2: SEHNR and FQNEAQ (reference sequence). Trimming cost V 1 base and J 5 bases, with 11 bases left between them. The CDR3 loop spans 14 amino acids.

This clonotype was found a few times. One base away lies a much larger clone, so this may be a sequencing read error. This chain links TRBV7-2 with TRBJ2-5; perhaps TRBD2 as D (6 bases). This CDR3 is built from 16 residues. The germline gives CDR1 SGHTA, CDR2 FQGNSA. This chain's CDR3 is CVSSSSPGLLLETQYF. The CDR3 DNA reads TGTGTCAGCAGCTCCAGCCCGGGACTCCTCTTGGAGACCCAGTACTTC.

This clonotype has more than one count but fewer than ten. V gene TRBV29-1 combines with J gene TRBJ2-7; possible D gene TRBD1, 6 bases. Germline-derived CDR1 and CDR2 are SQVTM and ANQGSEA. This CDR3 has 13 residues. The germline V and J ends were trimmed by 1 base and 4 bases, with 11 bases remaining between them. The CDR3 sequence is CSVEGGQIYEQYF. For the CDR3, the DNA is TGCAGCGTTGAAGGTGGACAGATTTACGAGCAGTACTTC.

This clonotype was seen only a few times. The CDR3 DNA reads TGCAGTGCTAGAATCGGGGGTCCCTACAATGAGCAGTTCTTC. Protein: CSARIGGPYNEQFF. The gene calls are TRBV20-1 and TRBJ2-1; possible D gene TRBD2, 6 bases. Trimming took 2 bases from V and 2 from J, leaving 10 bases between them. CDR3 length: 14 residues. In germline, CDR1 is DFQATT, CDR2 SNEGSKA (reference sequence).

The J gene is TRBJ1-2, the V gene TRBV29-1; no firm D call. The germline gives CDR1 SQVTM, CDR2 ANQGSEA. Trimming took off 4 bases at V and 8 bases at J, with 8 bases between the two ends. The CDR3 is 10 residues long. In DNA, the CDR3 is TGCAGCGTTGTAGGGATGGGCTACACCTTC. It encodes CSVVGMGYTF. The complete variable domain, with remaining parts taken from reference TRBV29-1 and TRBJ1-2, reads SAVISQKPSRDICQRGTSLTIQCQVDSQVTMMFWYRQQPGQSLTLIATANQGSEATYESGFVIDKFPISRPNLTFSTLTVSNMSPEDSSIYLCSVVGMGYTFGSGTRLTVV.

This chain joins TRBV6-2 or TRBV6-3 and TRBJ1-1; a possible D gene is TRBD1 (6 bases). The length of the CDR3 is 17 residues. V was shortened by 0 bases and J by 6 bases, with 20 bases between the two germline ends. Germline CDR1 and CDR2: MNHEY and SVGEGT. CDR3 residues: CASSYSSIGVGAPEAFF. CDR3 sequence (DNA): TGTGCCAGCAGTTACTCGAGTATAGGTGTGGGGGCGCCTGAAGCTTTCTTT.

This clonotype came up many times. The chain combines TRBV6-5 with TRBJ2-1, with a possible D match to TRBD2 (5 bases). V lost 0 bases, J lost 4 bases, and 19 bases lay in between. The CDR3 extends over 18 amino acids. Germline assignment: CDR1 MNHEY and CDR2 SVGAGI. CDR3 DNA sequence: TGTGCCAGCAGTTACTCTGGCACCACGAGGGCGAGGTACAATGAGCAGTTCTTC. Protein: CASSYSGTTRARYNEQFF.